This T cell receptor (beta chain) was sequenced in a study of spatial heterogeneity in lung cancer. In the study overall: Detected beta-chain sequences consistently exceeded alpha-chain sequences.

TCRdb re-analysed the 5' RACE reads in MiXCR, keeping a single row per CDR3 protein. The sample consists of roughly 70,000 distinct CDR3 sequences, approximately 12% of them appearing once. This clonotype appeared many times. CDR1 is SQVTM, CDR2 ANQGSEA, per germline. This CDR3 spans 15 amino acids. V gave up 4 bases and J gave up 2 bases, with 12 bases separating them. The sample's time point: sample taken at primary tumor resection. Whole RNA, isolated from tumor, nontumor lung or frozen PBMC, was sequenced without prior sorting. This receptor was obtained from a male donor with early-stage non-small cell lung cancer. The sequenced sample was PBMCs, obtained at surgery. This chain links TRBV29-1 with TRBJ2-6, with D perhaps TRBD1 (6 bases). CDR3 region: CSVAGERAGANVLTF. The CDR3 DNA reads TGCAGCGTTGCAGGGGAGAGGGCTGGGGCCAACGTCCTGACTTTC.